This T cell receptor beta chain was recovered during a study of CDR3 diversity in severe acne. One entry per CDR3 protein, called by TCRdb with MiXCR from the PCR reads. Of some 85,000 distinct CDR3 sequences detected, 45% to 50% appear once; the ten largest clones hold 11%. The germline V gene has CDR1 SQVTM and CDR2 ANQGSEA. The ends were cut back, 6 bases at V and 7 bases at J, with 15 bases in the middle. The CDR3 loop spans 12 amino acids. This TCR was recovered from a male donor with severe acne vulgaris. The sequenced material came from blood. The chain links TRBV29-1 to TRBJ1-1; maybe TRBD1 (5 bases). DNA of the CDR3: TGCAGCGTGGTGATATGGACAAATGAAGCTTTCTTT. Translation: CSVVIWTNEAFF.